This T cell receptor beta chain is from a study of response to subunit inactivated influenza vaccine. Study-wide results and limits: Few new T cells, the authors suggested, are recruited by each seasonal influenza vaccination.

This clonotype was observed a handful of times. Its target is not known. J gave up 4 bases and V 7 bases, and 5 bases lay outside the gene matches. CDR3 length: 13 amino acids. Looked up from germline, CDR1 is DFQATT and CDR2 is SNEGSKA (reference sequence). One entry per CDR3 protein, called by TCRdb with MiXCR from the RT-PCR reads. Counted here are roughly 780,000 distinct CDR3 sequences, approximately 18% occurring once; the ten biggest clones make up about 11%. Sequenced here: PBMCs from blood, sampled more than 4 days after vaccination. The source of this sequence is a man aged 50 to 59 who received an inactivated influenza vaccine. The chain is built from TRBV20-1 and TRBJ2-2; 8 bases are shared with TRBD2. CDR3 in DNA: TGCAGTGTTGGGCGGGAGGCCACCGGGGAGCTGTTTTTT. This encodes CSVGREATGELFF.